The present TCR beta chain was sequenced within a study of identical twins. This clonotype was detected many times. Its cognate antigen is unknown. Unique molecular identifiers were present on the cDNA, which also gained a universal primer site by template switching. TCRdb redid the calling of the 5' RACE reads with MiXCR, one entry per CDR3 protein. Of roughly 630,000 distinct CDR3 sequences detected, 7.1% appear once; the ten largest clones hold 1.6%. This CDR3 is 15 amino acids long. The V gene's germline CDR1 is LGHDT and CDR2 YNNKEL (reference sequence). The V end lost 5 bases, the J end lost 9 bases, and 17 bases lay between the germline ends. Study-level points and caveats: Reduced insertions were recorded for abundant cord blood beta clonotypes, with no such pattern in memory repertoires. Where beta out-of-frame sequences were concerned, excess twin sharing was weaker. Low generation-probability sequences were in excess among twin-shared out-of-frame alpha sequences.

The sample was also reused in another study, on yellow fever vaccine responses in identical twins.

Specimen: PBMCs. The TCR originated in a woman under 30 in good health. The J gene is TRBJ1-6, the V gene TRBV3-1, with D possibly TRBD1 on 5 matching bases. Here the CDR3 DNA reads TGTGCCAGCAGCTTAGGGGTCAGTATTCCTTCACCCCTCCACTTT. It encodes CASSLGVSIPSPLHF.